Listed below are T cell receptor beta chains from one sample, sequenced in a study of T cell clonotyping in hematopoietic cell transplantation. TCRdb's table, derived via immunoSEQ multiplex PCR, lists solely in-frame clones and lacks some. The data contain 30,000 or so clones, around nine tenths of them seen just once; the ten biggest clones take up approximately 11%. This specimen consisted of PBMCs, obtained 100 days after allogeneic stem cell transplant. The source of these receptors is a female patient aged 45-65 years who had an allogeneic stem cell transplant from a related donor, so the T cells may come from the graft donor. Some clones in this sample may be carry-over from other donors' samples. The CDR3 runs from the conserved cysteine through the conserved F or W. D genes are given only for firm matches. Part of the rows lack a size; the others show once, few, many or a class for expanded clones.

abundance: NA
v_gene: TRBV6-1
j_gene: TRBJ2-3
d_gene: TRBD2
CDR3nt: TGTGCCAGCAGTGAAACGGGACTAGCGGGGGGGCGGATTCGTGCAGATACGCAGTATTTT
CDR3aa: CASSETGLAGGRIRADTQYF

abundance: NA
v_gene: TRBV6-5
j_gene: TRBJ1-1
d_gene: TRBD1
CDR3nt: TGTGCCAGCAGGGCAGGGGGGCTGAACACTGAAGCTTTCTTT
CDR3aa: CASRAGGLNTEAFF

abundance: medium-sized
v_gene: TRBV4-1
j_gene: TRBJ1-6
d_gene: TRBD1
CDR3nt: TGCGCCAGCAGCTACGGGACAGGGGGCTCACCCCTCCACTTT
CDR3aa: CASSYGTGGSPLHF

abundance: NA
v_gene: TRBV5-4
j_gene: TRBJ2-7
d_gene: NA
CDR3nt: TGTGCCAGCAGCGTAGACAGGTACAGGGAGCAGTACTTC
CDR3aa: CASSVDRYREQYF

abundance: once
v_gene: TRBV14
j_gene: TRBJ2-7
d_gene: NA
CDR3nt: TGTGCCAGCAGTCCGACCCGGAACCACGAGCAGTACTTC
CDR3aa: CASSPTRNHEQYF

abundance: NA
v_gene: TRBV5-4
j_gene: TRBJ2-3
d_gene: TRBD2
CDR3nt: TGTGCCAGCAGCCGGACTAGCGGAGGAGGTACGCAGTATTTT
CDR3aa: CASSRTSGGGTQYF

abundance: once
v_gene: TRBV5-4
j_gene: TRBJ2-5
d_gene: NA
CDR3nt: TGTGCCAGCAGCTTGGACAGGGCAACCATTCAAGAGACCCAGTACTTC
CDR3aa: CASSLDRATIQETQYF

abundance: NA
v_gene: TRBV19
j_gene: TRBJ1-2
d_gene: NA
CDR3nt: TGTGCCAGTAGTCCCGGGTACGGTGGCTACACCTTC
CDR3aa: CASSPGYGGYTF

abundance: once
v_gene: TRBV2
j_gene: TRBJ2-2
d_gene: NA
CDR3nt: TGTGCCAGCAGGCGGGCCGGGGAGCTGTTTTTT
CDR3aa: CASRRAGELFF

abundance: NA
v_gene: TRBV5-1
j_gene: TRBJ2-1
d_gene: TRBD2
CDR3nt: TGCGCCAGCAGCTTGGGTTTGCTCACTAGCGGGGGGGCCCGGGGCAATGAGCAGTTCTTC
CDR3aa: CASSLGLLTSGGARGNEQFF

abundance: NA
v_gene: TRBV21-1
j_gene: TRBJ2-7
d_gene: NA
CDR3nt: TGTGCCAGCTCATGGTACGAGCAGTACTTC
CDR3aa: CASSWYEQYF

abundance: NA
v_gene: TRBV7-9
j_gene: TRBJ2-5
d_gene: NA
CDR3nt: TGTGCCAGCCCAACCCAGTACTTC
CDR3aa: CASPTQYF

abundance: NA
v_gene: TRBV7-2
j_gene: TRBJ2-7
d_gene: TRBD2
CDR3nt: TGTGCCAGCAGCGACCGGACGGGTTCGAGCGGGGGGAGATACGAGCAGTACTTC
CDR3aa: CASSDRTGSSGGRYEQYF

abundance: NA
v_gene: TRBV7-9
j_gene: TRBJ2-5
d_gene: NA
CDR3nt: TGTGCCAGCAGTACCAGGGCGGGTCCAGAGACCCAGTACTTC
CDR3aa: CASSTRAGPETQYF

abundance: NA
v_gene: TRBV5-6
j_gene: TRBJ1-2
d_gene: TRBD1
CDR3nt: TGTGCCAGCAGCTTTGACAGGGCTAACTATGGCTACACCTTC
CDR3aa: CASSFDRANYGYTF

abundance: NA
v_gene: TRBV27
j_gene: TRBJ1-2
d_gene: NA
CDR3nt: TGTGCCAGCAGTGTTGGCAGGGGATCCGGCTACACCTTC
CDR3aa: CASSVGRGSGYTF

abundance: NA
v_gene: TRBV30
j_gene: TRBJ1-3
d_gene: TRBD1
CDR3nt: TGTGCCTGGAGTGTAGGGGGCGGGCTAACTGGAAACACCATATATTTT
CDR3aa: CAWSVGGGLTGNTIYF

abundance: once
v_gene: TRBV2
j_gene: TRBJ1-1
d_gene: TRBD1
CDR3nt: TGTGCCAGCAGTACCGGACAGGGGAACACTGAAGCTTTCTTT
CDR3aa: CASSTGQGNTEAFF

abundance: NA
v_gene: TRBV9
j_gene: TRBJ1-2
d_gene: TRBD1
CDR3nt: TGTGCCAGCAGCCAGGGGGGTCTGAACTATGGCTACACCTTC
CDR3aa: CASSQGGLNYGYTF

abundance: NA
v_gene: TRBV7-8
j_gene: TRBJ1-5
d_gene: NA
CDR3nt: TGTGCCAGCAGCTTAGCCTTGAGCAATCAGCCCCAGCATTTT
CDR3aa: CASSLALSNQPQHF

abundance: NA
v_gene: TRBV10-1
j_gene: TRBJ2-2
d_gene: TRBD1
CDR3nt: TGCGCCGAGCCGGACAGGGCGAACACCGGGGAGCTGTTTTTT
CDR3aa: CAEPDRANTGELFF

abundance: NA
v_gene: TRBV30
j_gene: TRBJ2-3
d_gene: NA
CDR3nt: TGTGCCTGGAATCGGCTTAGGTCTGGCACAGATACGCAGTATTTT
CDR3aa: CAWNRLRSGTDTQYF

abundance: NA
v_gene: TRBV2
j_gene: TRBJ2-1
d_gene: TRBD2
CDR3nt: TGTGCCAGCAGTGGACTAGCGGGGGTAGAGCAGTTCTTC
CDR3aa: CASSGLAGVEQFF

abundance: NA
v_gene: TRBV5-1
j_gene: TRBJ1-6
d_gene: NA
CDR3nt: TGCGCCAGCAGCTTGGCCCAGGGTGATTCACCCCTCCACTTT
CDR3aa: CASSLAQGDSPLHF

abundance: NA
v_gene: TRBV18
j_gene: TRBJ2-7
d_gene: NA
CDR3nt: TGTGCCAGCTCACCAGACCATTCCTACGAGCAGTACTTC
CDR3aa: CASSPDHSYEQYF

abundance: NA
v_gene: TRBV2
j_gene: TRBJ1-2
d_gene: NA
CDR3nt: TGTGCCAGCAGCTTGACACCTAACTATGGCTACACCTTC
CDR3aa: CASSLTPNYGYTF

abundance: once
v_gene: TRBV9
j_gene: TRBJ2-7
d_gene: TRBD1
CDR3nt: TGTGCCAGCAGCGTAGGGACAGGGTTGGGTGAGCAGTACTTC
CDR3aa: CASSVGTGLGEQYF

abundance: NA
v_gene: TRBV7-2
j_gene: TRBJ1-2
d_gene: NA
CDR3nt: TGTGCCAGCAGCCTCTCGTGGGAGTCAGGTAGCTACACCTTC
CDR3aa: CASSLSWESGSYTF

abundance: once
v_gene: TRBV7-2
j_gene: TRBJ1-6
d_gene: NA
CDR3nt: TGTGCCAGCAGCCAGCGACAGAATTCGGGTCTCCACTTT
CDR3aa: CASSQRQNSGLHF

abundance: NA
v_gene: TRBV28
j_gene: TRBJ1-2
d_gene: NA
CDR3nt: TGTGCCAGCAGAACCACTCTGGGCTACACCTTC
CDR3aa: CASRTTLGYTF

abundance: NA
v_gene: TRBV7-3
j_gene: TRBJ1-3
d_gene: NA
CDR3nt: TGTGCAAGCCGGGGAGCTGGAAACACCATATATTTT
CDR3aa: CASRGAGNTIYF

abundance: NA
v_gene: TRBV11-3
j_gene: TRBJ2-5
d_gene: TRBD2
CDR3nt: TGTGCCAGCAGCCCTGGGCGCCTAGCGGGGTTGGGAGAGACCCAGTACTTC
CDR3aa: CASSPGRLAGLGETQYF

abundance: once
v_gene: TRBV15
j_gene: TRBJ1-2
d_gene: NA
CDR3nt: TGTGCCACCAGCAGAGATAACTATGGCTACACCTTC
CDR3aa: CATSRDNYGYTF

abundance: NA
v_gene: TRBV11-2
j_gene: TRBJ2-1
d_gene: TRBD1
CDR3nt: TGTGCCAGCAGCTTAAGACAGGGATCCTACAATGAGCAGTTCTTC
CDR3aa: CASSLRQGSYNEQFF

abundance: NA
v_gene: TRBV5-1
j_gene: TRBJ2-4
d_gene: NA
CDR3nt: TGCGCCAGCAGCTTGGTACTGGGACTAGCCAAAAACATTCAGTACTTC
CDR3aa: CASSLVLGLAKNIQYF

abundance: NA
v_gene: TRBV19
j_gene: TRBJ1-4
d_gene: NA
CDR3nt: TGTGCCAGTAGTATAGGACGGACTGAAAAACTGTTTTTT
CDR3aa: CASSIGRTEKLFF

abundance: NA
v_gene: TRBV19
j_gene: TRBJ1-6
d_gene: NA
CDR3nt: TGTGCCAGTAGTATAGCAGGGAACGCTTCACCCCTCCACTTT
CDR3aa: CASSIAGNASPLHF

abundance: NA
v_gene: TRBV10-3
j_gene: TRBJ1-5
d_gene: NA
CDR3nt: TGTGCCATCAGTGAAGCGGACATTAGCAATCAGCCCCAGCATTTT
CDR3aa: CAISEADISNQPQHF

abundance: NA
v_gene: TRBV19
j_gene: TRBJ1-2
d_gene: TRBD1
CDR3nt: TGTGCCAGTAGTATGGGAGACAGGGGAAGCGGCTACACCTTC
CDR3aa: CASSMGDRGSGYTF

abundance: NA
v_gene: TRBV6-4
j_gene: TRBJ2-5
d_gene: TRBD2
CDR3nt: TGTGCCAGCAGTGAGGAGGGAGGGGTAGGCCAAGAGACCCAGTACTTC
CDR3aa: CASSEEGGVGQETQYF

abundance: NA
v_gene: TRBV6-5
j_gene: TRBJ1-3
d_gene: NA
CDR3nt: TGTGCCAGCTGCCGGTCCGGTCGCTCTGGAAACACCATATATTTT
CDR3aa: CASCRSGRSGNTIYF

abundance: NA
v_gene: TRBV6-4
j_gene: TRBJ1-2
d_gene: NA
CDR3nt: TGTGCCAGCAGTGACGGGGCAGGGAGATTCTATGGCTACACCTTC
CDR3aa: CASSDGAGRFYGYTF

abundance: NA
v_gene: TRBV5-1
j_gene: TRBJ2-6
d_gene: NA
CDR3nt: TGCGCCAGCAGCGACTCTGGGGCCAACGTCCTGACTTTC
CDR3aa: CASSDSGANVLTF

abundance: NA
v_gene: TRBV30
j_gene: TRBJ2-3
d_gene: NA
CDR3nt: TGTGCCTGGAGTCAACGATGGGGGTCCCACGGTGATACGCAGTATTTT
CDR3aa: CAWSQRWGSHGDTQYF

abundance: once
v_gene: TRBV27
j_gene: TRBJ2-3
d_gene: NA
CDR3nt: TGTGCCAGCAGCCCAACCGGCGGCCCTGCTACGCAGTATTTT
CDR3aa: CASSPTGGPATQYF

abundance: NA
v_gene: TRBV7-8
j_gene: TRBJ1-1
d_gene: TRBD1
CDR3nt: TGTGCCAGCAGCTATTGGACAGGGGGCTACTCTCCTGAAGCTTTCTTT
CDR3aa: CASSYWTGGYSPEAFF

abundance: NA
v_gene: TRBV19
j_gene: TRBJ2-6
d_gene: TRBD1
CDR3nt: TGTGCCAGTAGTATCGCGGGACAGGGACTCTCTGGGGCCAACGTCCTGACTTTC
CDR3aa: CASSIAGQGLSGANVLTF

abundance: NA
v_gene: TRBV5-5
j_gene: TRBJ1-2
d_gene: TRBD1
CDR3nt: TGTGCCAGCAGCTCGCGACAGGGGGGAACCAATGGCTACACCTTC
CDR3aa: CASSSRQGGTNGYTF

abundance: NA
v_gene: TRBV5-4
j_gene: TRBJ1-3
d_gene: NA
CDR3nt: TGTGCCAGCAGCTTGGTTGGGGGGGCTGGAAACACCATATATTTT
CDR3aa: CASSLVGGAGNTIYF

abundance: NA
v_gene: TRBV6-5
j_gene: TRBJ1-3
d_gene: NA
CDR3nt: TGTGCCAGCAGCATTACAGGGTTGGCTGGAAACACCATATATTTT
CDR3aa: CASSITGLAGNTIYF

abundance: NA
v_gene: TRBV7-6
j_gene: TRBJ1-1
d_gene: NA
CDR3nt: TGTGCCAGCAGCTCCGGACGGGGAACAACTGAAGCTTTCTTT
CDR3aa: CASSSGRGTTEAFF